This T cell receptor (beta chain) derives from a study of blood T cell repertoires in COVID-19. Whole-study context: Sites in the United States, Italy and Spain provided acute and convalescent COVID-19 samples. T cells, B-cell-depleted T cells, or PBMCs provided the cDNA or gDNA that served as material.

Per the authors' pipeline: Reference gene primers were amplified, and this amplification served to estimate nucleated cell counts. Profiling relied on immunoSEQ multiplex PCR, and the TCRdb table lists in-frame clones only, not all of them. The V and J calls and clone size are taken from that table; D and trimming were inferred from the DNA. This repertoire shows roughly 74,000 clones, around nine tenths found once; its top ten account for less than 3%. This TCR was sampled from a man in his 70s with active or convalescent COVID-19. Sequencing input: peripheral blood.

CDR3 DNA: TGTGCCAGCAGCCAAGGTCGGACTAGCGGGAGACCCCGATACAATGAGCAGTTCTTC. Encoded protein: CASSQGRTSGRPRYNEQFF. The V gene is TRBV3-1 (or the pseudogene TRBV3-2), the J gene TRBJ2-1; 13 positions match TRBD2. The CDR3 loop spans 19 amino acids. Germline CDR1 reads LGHDT; CDR2 reads YNNKEL (reference sequence). Trimming cost V 1 base and J 4 bases; bases outside gene matches: 10.